These T cell receptor beta chains were read from a single sample in a study of regulatory T cells in long-lasting Graves disease. TCRdb reanalysed the multiplex PCR reads using MiXCR and keeps one entry per CDR3 protein. The sample includes approximately 440,000 distinct CDR3 sequences, 15% to 20% seen only once; the top ten take roughly an eighth. This sample was shared with a second study, whose subject was T cells in Graves' hyperthyroidism and ophthalmopathy.

The sample here was peripheral blood mononuclear cells (PBMCs), taken at new diagnosis, from a patient treated with antithyroid drugs. The receptors here all came from a man aged 40-49 years with Graves disease. The CDR3 runs from the conserved cysteine through the conserved F or W. The order of the fields is clone size, V gene, CDR3 length, J gene, D gene, CDR3 DNA, CDR3 protein. A D gene is named only where the DNA matches it firmly. Expanded clones are given a class, and other clones once, few, many or no size at all.

many,TRBV11-2,15,TRBJ2-1,TRBD1,TGTGCCAGCAGCATAATACAGGGGGCGAGAAATGAGCAGTTCTTC,CASSIIQGARNEQFF
few,TRBV5-1,13,TRBJ2-7,TRBD2,TGCGCCAGCAGCTCCGGGGGGTTCTACGAGCAGTACTTC,CASSSGGFYEQYF
many,TRBV11-2,16,TRBJ2-7,TRBD2,TGTGCCAGCAGCTTAAGGCGGGAGGGCCCAATATCTGAGCAGTACTTC,CASSLRREGPISEQYF
.,TRBV29-1,15,TRBJ2-7,TRBD2,TGCAGCGTGGGACTAGCGGGTTCAAGCTCCTACGAGCAGTACTTC,CSVGLAGSSSYEQYF
many,TRBV7-3,14,TRBJ1-1,.,TGTGCCAGCAGCTTAAACGGCAGGGGCACTGAAGCTTTCTTT,CASSLNGRGTEAFF
many,TRBV28,14,TRBJ2-1,.,TGTGCCAGCACCAACAGGGGGGGATACAATGAGCAGTTCTTC,CASTNRGGYNEQFF
.,TRBV7-2,15,TRBJ2-5,TRBD2,TGTGCCAGCAGCTTAGCGGGAGGGCCGGGAGAGACCCAGTACTTC,CASSLAGGPGETQYF
few,TRBV7-9,15,TRBJ2-3,.,TGTGCCAGCAGCGACCTTGACACTTACACAGATACGCAGTATTTT,CASSDLDTYTDTQYF
many,TRBV6-1,14,TRBJ1-1,.,TGTGCCAGCAGAAACGCAGGGAATTATATTGAAGCTTTCTTT,CASRNAGNYIEAFF
.,TRBV24-1,14,TRBJ2-3,TRBD2,TGTGCCACCAGTGACGCGGGGGTCACAGATACGCAGTATTTT,CATSDAGVTDTQYF
many,TRBV11-3,13,TRBJ1-5,.,TGTGCCAGCAGCATGACGGGAAATCAGCCCCAGCATTTT,CASSMTGNQPQHF
many,TRBV27,17,TRBJ2-7,.,TGTGCCAGCAGTTTAGGGACGGACTTCCGCGGGGAGTACGAGCAGTACTTC,CASSLGTDFRGEYEQYF
many,TRBV7-3,15,TRBJ2-1,TRBD2,TGTGCCAGCAGCTTAATGGGGGGGACCTACAATGAGCAGTTCTTC,CASSLMGGTYNEQFF
many,TRBV20-1,16,TRBJ2-3,TRBD1,TGCAGTGCTAGAGGTCGGGCGGACAGGTCCACAGATACGCAGTATTTT,CSARGRADRSTDTQYF
many,TRBV2,15,TRBJ1-1,TRBD1,TGTGCCAGCAGGGACAGGGGGCGCCGGGACACTGAAGCTTTCTTT,CASRDRGRRDTEAFF
many,TRBV24-1,17,TRBJ2-3,TRBD2,TGTGCCACCAGTGAACCCGGACTAGCGGGAGGAGGGGATACGCAGTATTTT,CATSEPGLAGGGDTQYF
.,TRBV7-9,15,TRBJ2-1,.,TGTGCCAGCACCGGACGGTCAAGCTCCTACAATGAGCAGTTCTTC,CASTGRSSSYNEQFF
.,TRBV12-3/TRBV12-4,17,TRBJ2-7,TRBD2,TGTGCCAGCAGTCCCTCCCAGCCTAGCGGGAGTTCACACGAGCAGTACTTC,CASSPSQPSGSSHEQYF
many,TRBV29-1,12,TRBJ2-5,TRBD1,TGCAGCGTTGAAGTGGGACAGGGCGCCCAGTACTTC,CSVEVGQGAQYF
many,TRBV20-1,15,TRBJ2-1,TRBD2,TGCAGTGCTAGAGCTTTTAGCGGGATGTCCAATGAGCAGTTCTTC,CSARAFSGMSNEQFF
few,TRBV3-1,15,TRBJ2-1,.,TGTGCCAGCAGCTCGGGGTGGAAACCATACAATGAGCAGTTCTTC,CASSSGWKPYNEQFF
.,TRBV12-3/TRBV12-4,13,TRBJ2-7,TRBD1,TGTGCCAGCAGTCTCCAGGGGGCTCGGGAGCAGTACTTC,CASSLQGAREQYF
few,TRBV10-3,13,TRBJ2-7,TRBD1,TGTGCCATCAGCTCAGGGGGAACCTACGAGCAGTACTTC,CAISSGGTYEQYF
.,TRBV20-1,13,TRBJ2-7,TRBD1,TGCAGTGCTAGTTTTAGCAGACAGGGCGAGCAGTACTTC,CSASFSRQGEQYF
.,TRBV20-1,14,TRBJ2-1,.,TGCAGTGCTATTGGGACTCCATCCTACAATGAGCAGTTCTTC,CSAIGTPSYNEQFF
many,TRBV24-1,15,TRBJ2-1,TRBD1,TGTGCCACCAGCGCCGGGACAGGGGGCTATCCTGAGCAGTTCTTC,CATSAGTGGYPEQFF
many,TRBV5-5,16,TRBJ2-3,TRBD1,TGTGCCAGCAGCCCGAAACCCGGGACAGTATCACGGACGCAGTATTTT,CASSPKPGTVSRTQYF
.,TRBV7-9,14,TRBJ2-7,.,TGTGCCAGCAGCCCTTCGGGAGTTGGTTACGAGCAGTACTTC,CASSPSGVGYEQYF
.,TRBV15,15,TRBJ2-3,.,TGTGCCACCAGCGAGAGGGGGAGGCTCGCAGATACGCAGTATTTT,CATSERGRLADTQYF